Below are 7 T cell receptor beta chains sequenced from a single sample in a study of OX40 agonist ivuxolimab in advanced cancers. The method was immunoSEQ multiplex PCR; TCRdb's version includes in-frame clones alone and lacks a portion of them. This table has under 20,000 clones, about 86% appearing once. Sequenced material: CD4+ or CD8+ T cells sorted from blood, taken in a trial of the OX40 agonist ivuxolimab. Receptor source: an adult with an advanced solid tumor such as melanoma, head and neck, liver or kidney cancer.

This chain uses TRBV6-1 with TRBJ2-1; 13 bases map to TRBD2. The CDR3 consists of 15 residues. J lost 5 bases, V lost 8 bases, and 6 bases had no gene match. The germline V gene has CDR1 MNHNS and CDR2 SASEGT. The CDR3 nucleotides read TGTGCCAGCGGGGCCACTAGCGGGGGGGACAATGAGCAGTTCTTC. Residues: CASGATSGGDNEQFF.

This chain uses TRBV9 with TRBJ1-3, with a tentative D call TRBD1 (5 bases). Germline CDR1 and CDR2: SGDLS and YYNGEE. This CDR3 spans 16 amino acids. Trimming cost V 0 bases and J 0 bases, with 10 bases left between them. CDR3: CASSVATGGSGNTIYF. The CDR3 nucleotides read TGTGCCAGCAGCGTAGCTACGGGGGGCTCTGGAAACACCATATATTTT. Using reference TRBV9 and TRBJ1-3 for the parts outside the CDR3, the full variable domain is DSGVTQTPKHLITATGQRVTLRCSPRSGDLSVYWYQQSLDQGLQFLIQYYNGEERAKGNILERFSAQQFPDLHSELNLSSLELGDSALYFCASSVATGGSGNTIYFGEGSWLTVV.

The genes are TRBV6-1 and TRBJ1-1; TRBD1 matches 8 bases. Germline assignment: CDR1 MNHNS and CDR2 SASEGT. The CDR3 totals 14 residues. The junction had 4 bases not matched to a gene; V was cut back by 6 bases and J by 1 base. CDR3 DNA sequence: TGTGCCAGCAGGGACAGGGCGGCGAACACTGAAGCTTTCTTT. Residues: CASRDRAANTEAFF.

The V and J genes are TRBV11-2 and TRBJ1-5, with TRBD1 as a possible D gene (6 bases). Germline V gene lookup returns CDR1 SGHAT and CDR2 FQNNGV. V was trimmed by 0 bases and J by 1 base, leaving 10 bases between them. The CDR3 runs to 16 residues. CDR3 loop: CASSLDWGQSNQPQHF. The CDR3 DNA reads as TGTGCCAGCAGCTTAGATTGGGGACAAAGCAATCAGCCCCAGCATTTT.

J is TRBJ1-1 and V is TRBV11-1, with TRBD1 as a possible D gene (6 bases). Germline loops: CDR1 SGHAT, CDR2 FQDESV (reference sequence). CDR3 size: 15 residues. The V gene lost 2 bases and the J gene lost 4 bases, with 14 bases spanning the gap. CDR3 in DNA: TGTGCCAGCAGCTTAAGGGGCGGGGGGCCCACTGAAGCTTTCTTT. Translating gives CASSLRGGGPTEAFF. Using reference TRBV11-1 and TRBJ1-1 for the parts outside the CDR3, the full variable domain is EAEVAQSPRYKITEKSQAVAFWCDPISGHATLYWYRQILGQGPELLVQFQDESVVDDSQLPKDRFSAERLKGVDSTLKIQPAELGDSAMYLCASSLRGGGPTEAFFGQGTRLTVV.

The chain combines TRBV5-4 with TRBJ2-7; TRBD1 agrees at 7 bases. This CDR3 is 14 amino acids long. CDR1 SGHNT and CDR2 YYREEE come from the germline V gene (reference sequence). Trimming cost V 0 bases and J 1 base; bases outside gene matches: 1. CDR3 protein: CASSLGGQSYEQYF. The CDR3 DNA sequence: TGTGCCAGCAGCTTGGGGGGACAGTCCTACGAGCAGTACTTC.

V gene TRBV5-1 combines with J gene TRBJ1-2; D uncertain. The CDR3 is 13 amino acids. Trimming left V 3 bases short and J 5 bases short, with 11 bases between. Germline V lookup: CDR1 SGHRS, CDR2 YFSETQ. DNA of the CDR3: TGCGCCAGCAGCTCCTCGACACGTTATGGCTACACCTTC. It codes for CASSSSTRYGYTF.